One sample yielded the 21 T cell receptor beta chains listed below, sequenced in a study of T-cell memory formation after mild COVID-19. TCRdb independently ran MiXCR on the 5' RACE reads; one entry per CDR3 protein. The sample shows approximately 240,000 distinct CDR3 sequences, around 17% of them seen only once. Material: PBMCs or a T cell subset sorted from them (not recorded which). The receptors were sampled from a man between 18 and 35 years old who had mild COVID-19 (a few samples of this study predate the infection). Cell type and time point are not known.

In this sample, this clonotype turned up many times. The chain's CDR3 is CASSLIAGGTDTQYF. The DNA for the CDR3 is TGTGCCAGCAGTTTAATAGCGGGGGGCACAGATACGCAGTATTTT. The chain links TRBV12-3 or TRBV12-4 to TRBJ2-3, with 9 nucleotides matching TRBD2. The CDR3 has 15 residues. V shed 2 bases and J 1 base; nucleotides not matched to a gene: 1.

The chain has TRBV21-1 and TRBJ1-6. TRBV21-1 is labeled a pseudogene. This CDR3 is built from 13 residues. CDR3 in DNA: TGTGCCAGCAGCAAGGGGCGGGCCGAGTGGCTCCACTTT. It translates to CASSKGRAEWLHF.

CDR3 protein: CASSLGTVQETQYF. The CDR3 DNA reads as TGCGCCAGCAGCTTGGGGACGGTACAAGAGACCCAGTACTTC. This chain joins TRBV5-1 and TRBJ2-5, with unresolved D. Germline loops: CDR1 SGHRS, CDR2 YFSETQ. CDR3 length: 14 amino acids. V was trimmed by 0 bases and J by 2 bases, leaving 8 bases between them.

J is TRBJ2-7 and V is TRBV6-6; D uncertain. Germline V gene data show CDR1 as MNHNY and CDR2 as SVGAGI (reference sequence). Trimming stripped 2 bases from V and 5 bases from J, with 10 bases between. The CDR3 runs 13 residues. CDR3 bases: TGTGCCAGCAGTTACGGTGGTAGGAACGAGCAGTACGTC. It specifies CASSYGGRNEQYV.

This clonotype was seen a few times. The V call is TRBV12-3 or TRBV12-4, the J call TRBJ2-5, with 8 nucleotides matching TRBD2. V trimming: 8 bases; J trimming: 5 bases; junction bases outside the gene matches: 4. The CDR3 totals 12 residues. The CDR3 coding sequence is TGTGCCAGCCGAAGCGGGGGTGAGACCCAGTACTTC. It codes for CASRSGGETQYF.

A few counts support this clonotype. This chain uses TRBV20-1 with TRBJ2-5; 8 bases agree with TRBD1. This CDR3 is built from 12 residues. CDR1 and CDR2 from the germline V gene are DFQATT and SNEGSKA (reference sequence). Trimming took 5 bases from V and 4 from J; bases not matched to a gene: 3. Written as DNA, the CDR3 is TGCAGTGCTCGGACAGGGCGAGAGACCCAGTACTTC. Translated, it gives CSARTGRETQYF.

This clonotype was recorded a few times. The chain combines TRBV10-3 with TRBJ2-3; 7 bases are shared with TRBD1. The CDR3 is made up of 16 amino acids. V lost 7 bases to trimming and J lost 4 bases; unmatched junction nucleotides: 14. CDR1 ENHRY and CDR2 SYGVKD come from the germline V gene. The DNA for the CDR3 is TGTGCCATCACGGATGACAGGGCTTTCTCCCCAGATACGCAGTATTTT. Amino acids: CAITDDRAFSPDTQYF.

This clonotype was counted a few times. The chain joins TRBV28 to TRBJ2-7, with D perhaps TRBD2 (6 bases). Germline CDR1 MDHEN, CDR2 SYDVKM. CDR3 length: 14 amino acids. V was cut by 8 bases and J by 0 bases, with 14 bases left in between. The CDR3 region has the DNA TGTGCCAGCGTCCCGGGGGATAGCTCCTACGAGCAGTACGTC. Translated: CASVPGDSSYEQYV.

This clonotype was seen only a few times. The V gene is TRBV4-1, the J gene TRBJ1-1; a weak D match, TRBD1 (5 bases). The CDR3 sequence is 15 residues long. V dropped 10 bases and J dropped 2 bases, with 20 bases sitting between them. CDR1 and CDR2 from the germline V gene are MGHRA and YSYEKL. CDR3 DNA sequence: TGCGCCACCCACCAACCCGGACAAACTAACACTGAAGCTTTCTTT. Its protein product is CATHQPGQTNTEAFF.

A few counts support this clonotype. This rearrangement joins TRBV20-1 to TRBJ2-5; D might be TRBD2 (5 bases). V was cut by 1 base and J by 5 bases, with 14 bases left in between. Germline V lookup: CDR1 DFQATT, CDR2 SNEGSKA (reference sequence). CDR3 size: 14 residues. The CDR3 here is CSARVPGTGETQYF. CDR3 sequence (DNA): TGCAGTGCTAGAGTACCGGGAACCGGGGAGACCCAGTACTTC.

This clonotype has at least ten counts. The gene calls are TRBV12-3 or TRBV12-4 and TRBJ2-2; 7 bases agree with TRBD2. CDR3 size: 16 residues. V gave up 1 base and J gave up 0 bases; unmatched junction bases: 2. The CDR3 here is CASSLGAGANTGELFF. The CDR3 nucleotides are TGTGCCAGCAGTTTAGGGGCGGGGGCGAACACCGGGGAGCTGTTTTTT.

This clonotype was seen a handful of times. The chain carries TRBV5-5 and TRBJ2-6; D not certain. Germline V gives CDR1 SGHKS, CDR2 YYEKEE (reference sequence). The CDR3 extends over 15 amino acids. Trimming took off 4 bases at V and 0 bases at J, with 8 bases between the two ends. This chain's CDR3 is CASSHPGSGANVLTF. The CDR3 DNA is TGTGCCAGCAGCCATCCGGGCTCTGGGGCCAACGTCCTGACTTTC. Together with reference TRBV5-5 and TRBJ2-6, the CDR3 gives the full variable domain: DAGVTQSPTHLIKTRGQQVTLRCSPISGHKSVSWYQQVLGQGPQFIFQYYEKEERGRGNFPDRFSARQFPNYSSELNVNALLLGDSALYLCASSHPGSGANVLTFGAGSRLTVL.

V gene TRBV5-1 combines with J gene TRBJ2-1, with D hard to call. Germline values: CDR1 SGHRS, CDR2 YFSETQ. The V end lost 0 bases, the J end lost 4 bases, and 11 bases lay between the germline ends. This CDR3 is built from 15 residues. The CDR3 sequence is CASSLERIRYNEQFF. The CDR3, as DNA: TGCGCCAGCAGCTTGGAACGGATCAGGTACAATGAGCAGTTCTTC.

The V call is TRBV20-1, the J call TRBJ2-2, with TRBD2 matching 10 bases. Trimming at V came to 2 bases and at J to 7 bases, leaving 7 bases not matched to a gene. CDR1 and CDR2 from the germline V gene are DFQATT and SNEGSKA (reference sequence). The CDR3 is 15 amino acids. DNA of the CDR3: TGCAGTGCTAGATCCCCTAGCGGGGGCGGCGGGGAGCTGTTTTTT. Protein: CSARSPSGGGGELFF.

The V call is TRBV12-3 or TRBV12-4, the J call TRBJ1-1, with D perhaps TRBD1 (6 bases). Trimming pared 6 bases from V and 6 bases from J, leaving 17 bases between. The CDR3 loop spans 14 amino acids. DNA for the CDR3: TGTGCCAGCAGCCCCCGCAGGGGTGTCGCTGAAGCTTTCTTT. Translated, it gives CASSPRRGVAEAFF.

The chain combines TRBV5-1 with TRBJ1-2; the D gene is possibly TRBD1 (5 bases). Germline values: CDR1 SGHRS, CDR2 YFSETQ. Trimming pared 1 base from V and 14 bases from J, leaving 15 bases between. The CDR3 has 12 residues. CDR3 residues: CASSLMDTVATF. The DNA for the CDR3 is TGCGCCAGCAGCTTGATGGACACAGTCGCGACCTTC. The full variable domain, with the rest looked up from reference TRBV5-1 and TRBJ1-2, is KAGVTQTPRYLIKTRGQQVTLSCSPISGHRSVSWYQQTPGQGLQFLFEYFSETQRNKGNFPGRFSGRQFSNSRSEMNVSTLELGDSALYLCASSLMDTVATFGSGTRLTVV.

The V and J genes are TRBV4-2 and TRBJ2-2; 7 nucleotides agree with TRBD2. The CDR3 contains 16 residues. The V and J ends lost 0 bases and 1 base, in that order; junction bases with no gene match: 2. Per germline, CDR1 LGHNA and CDR2 YNFKEQ. The chain's CDR3 is CASSQDGGGNTGELFF. Here the CDR3 DNA reads TGTGCCAGCAGCCAAGACGGCGGGGGGAACACCGGGGAGCTGTTTTTT.

This chain uses TRBV7-9 with TRBJ2-5, with TRBD1 matching over 7 bases. CDR1 and CDR2 from the germline V gene are SEHNR and FQNEAQ (reference sequence). With V trimmed by 6 bases and J by 0 bases, 10 bases remained unmatched. The CDR3 extends over 16 amino acids. CDR3 nucleotide sequence: TGTGCCAGCAGGCGGAGCTGGGACAGTAACCAAGAGACCCAGTACTTC. Amino acid sequence: CASRRSWDSNQETQYF.

There are a few counts of this clonotype. The rearrangement uses TRBV7-9 and TRBJ2-7; TRBD1 matches 7 bases. Trimming removed 4 bases from V and 2 bases from J; junction bases left unmatched: 5. Germline V gene lookup returns CDR1 SEHNR and CDR2 FQNEAQ (reference sequence). The CDR3 runs 14 residues. The CDR3 here is CASSSAGTAYEQYV. The CDR3 DNA sequence: TGTGCCAGCAGCTCCGCCGGGACAGCCTACGAGCAGTACGTC.

This chain uses TRBV5-1 with TRBJ2-1; maybe TRBD2 (5 bases). The V gene lost 4 bases and the J gene lost 6 bases, with 11 bases spanning the gap. The CDR3 has 13 residues. In germline, CDR1 is SGHRS, CDR2 YFSETQ. In DNA, the CDR3 is TGCGCCAGCAGCCCGGAGCGGTTCAATGAGCAGTTCTTC. As protein: CASSPERFNEQFF.

This clonotype has only a few counts. The V and J genes are TRBV27 and TRBJ2-4; the D is unclear. CDR1 is MNHEY, CDR2 SMNVEV, per germline (reference sequence). V lost 8 bases, J lost 0 bases, and 8 bases lay in between. The CDR3 spans 13 residues. In DNA, the CDR3 is TGTGCCAGCGCCTCTATAGCCAAAAACATTCAGTACTTC. It encodes CASASIAKNIQYF.